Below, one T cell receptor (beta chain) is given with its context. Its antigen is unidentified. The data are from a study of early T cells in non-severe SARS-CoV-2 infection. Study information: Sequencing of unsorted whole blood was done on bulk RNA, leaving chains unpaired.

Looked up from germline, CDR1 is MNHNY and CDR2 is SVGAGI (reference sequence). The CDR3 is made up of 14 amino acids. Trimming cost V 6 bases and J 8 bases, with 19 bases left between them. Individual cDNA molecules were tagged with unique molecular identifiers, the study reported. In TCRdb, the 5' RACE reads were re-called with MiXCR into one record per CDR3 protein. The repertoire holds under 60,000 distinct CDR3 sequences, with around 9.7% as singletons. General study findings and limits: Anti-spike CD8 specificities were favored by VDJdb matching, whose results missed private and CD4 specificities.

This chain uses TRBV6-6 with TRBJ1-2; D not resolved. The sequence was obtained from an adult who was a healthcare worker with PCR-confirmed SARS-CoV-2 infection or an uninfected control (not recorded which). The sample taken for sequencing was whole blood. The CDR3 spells CASRAGEAWEGYTF. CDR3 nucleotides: TGTGCCAGCAGGGCCGGGGAGGCCTGGGAGGGCTACACCTTC.